This TCR beta chain was sequenced for a study of T cell responses to AZD1222 COVID-19 vaccine. Sequencing was performed with immunoSEQ multiplex PCR; in TCRdb, only in-frame clones are kept and a portion is missing. The sample has 250,000 to 300,000 clones, almost 95% seen once. The ends were cut back, 2 bases at V and 6 bases at J, with 5 bases in the middle. CDR1 and CDR2 from the germline V gene are MDHEN and SYDVKM. CDR3 length: 12 amino acids. The sequencing here drew on peripheral blood, taken 28 days after the second AZD1222 dose. The receptor comes from an adult who received the AZD1222 COVID-19 vaccine. This sequence joins TRBV28 and TRBJ1-5; D gene uncertain. CDR3 sequence reads: CASSLAGQPQHF. The CDR3 bases are TGTGCCAGCAGTTTAGCGGGTCAGCCCCAGCATTTT.